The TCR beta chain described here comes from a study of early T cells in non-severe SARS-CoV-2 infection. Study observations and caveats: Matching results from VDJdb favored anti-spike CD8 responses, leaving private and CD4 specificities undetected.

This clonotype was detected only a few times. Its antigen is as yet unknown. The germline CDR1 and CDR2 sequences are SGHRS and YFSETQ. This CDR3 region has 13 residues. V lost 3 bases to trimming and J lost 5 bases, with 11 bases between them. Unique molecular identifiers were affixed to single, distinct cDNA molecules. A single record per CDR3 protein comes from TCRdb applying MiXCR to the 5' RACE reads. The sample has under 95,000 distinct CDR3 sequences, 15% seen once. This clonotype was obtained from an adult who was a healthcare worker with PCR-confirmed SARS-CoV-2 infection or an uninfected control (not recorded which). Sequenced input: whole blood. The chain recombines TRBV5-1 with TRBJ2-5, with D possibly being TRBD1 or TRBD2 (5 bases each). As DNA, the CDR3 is TGCGCCAGCAGCTGGGACCCCCGGGAGACCCAGTACTTC. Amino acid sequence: CASSWDPRETQYF.